A selection of T cell receptor beta chains follows, all from one sample in a study of blood T cell repertoires in COVID-19. Generated by immunoSEQ multiplex PCR, the TCRdb table keeps only in-frame clones and is missing some. This table has around 100,000 clones, approximately 80% appearing once. The specimen sequenced was peripheral blood. Receptors were obtained from a woman aged 65 to 85 with acute or convalescent COVID-19. Each CDR3 is given with its conserved first and last residue. The order of the fields is V gene, D gene, clone size, J gene, CDR3 protein, CDR3 DNA. A D gene is named only where the DNA matches it firmly. The listing skips clone size in some rows; elsewhere it reads once, few, many or a size class.

v_gene: TRBV28; d_gene: TRBD1; abundance: NA; j_gene: TRBJ1-4; CDR3aa: CASSVTGTGDNEKLFF; CDR3nt: TGTGCCAGCAGTGTCACCGGGACAGGGGATAATGAAAAACTGTTTTTT
v_gene: TRBV10-3; d_gene: NA; abundance: NA; j_gene: TRBJ1-1; CDR3aa: CAIKEQPATEAFF; CDR3nt: TGTGCCATCAAAGAACAGCCGGCCACTGAAGCTTTCTTT
v_gene: TRBV29-1; d_gene: TRBD1; abundance: NA; j_gene: TRBJ2-1; CDR3aa: CSAAGDRGLNEQFF; CDR3nt: TGCAGCGCCGCAGGGGACAGGGGGCTCAATGAGCAGTTCTTC
v_gene: TRBV11-1; d_gene: NA; abundance: NA; j_gene: TRBJ2-1; CDR3aa: CASSPTRGSGNEQFF; CDR3nt: TGTGCCAGCAGCCCCACCAGGGGAAGTGGCAATGAGCAGTTCTTC
v_gene: TRBV18; d_gene: NA; abundance: NA; j_gene: TRBJ2-3; CDR3aa: CASSPAGDTQYF; CDR3nt: TGTGCCAGCTCACCAGCTGGCGATACGCAGTATTTT
v_gene: TRBV18; d_gene: TRBD1; abundance: NA; j_gene: TRBJ1-1; CDR3aa: CASSLLQGSNTEAFF; CDR3nt: TGTGCCAGCTCACTTTTACAGGGGTCGAACACTGAAGCTTTCTTT
v_gene: TRBV9; d_gene: TRBD1; abundance: NA; j_gene: TRBJ1-2; CDR3aa: CASSPLATGEGYTF; CDR3nt: TGTGCCAGCAGCCCCTTAGCGACAGGGGAAGGCTACACCTTC
v_gene: TRBV6-1; d_gene: TRBD2; abundance: NA; j_gene: TRBJ2-1; CDR3aa: CASSEQAPAGDEQFF; CDR3nt: TGTGCCAGCAGTGAACAGGCCCCCGCGGGGGATGAGCAGTTCTTC
v_gene: TRBV7-3; d_gene: TRBD2; abundance: NA; j_gene: TRBJ2-5; CDR3aa: CASSVTGLAGFETQYF; CDR3nt: TGTGCCAGCAGCGTTACGGGACTAGCGGGATTCGAGACCCAGTACTTC
v_gene: TRBV7-7; d_gene: TRBD2; abundance: NA; j_gene: TRBJ2-7; CDR3aa: CASSLASGSYEQYF; CDR3nt: TGTGCCAGCAGCCTCGCTAGCGGCTCCTACGAGCAGTACTTC
v_gene: TRBV4-1; d_gene: NA; abundance: NA; j_gene: TRBJ1-3; CDR3aa: CASSQDEGSGNTIYF; CDR3nt: TGCGCCAGCAGCCAAGATGAGGGCTCAGGAAACACCATATATTTT
v_gene: TRBV3-1/TRBV3-2; d_gene: NA; abundance: once; j_gene: TRBJ2-5; CDR3aa: CASSQLGGGETQYF; CDR3nt: TGTGCCAGCAGCCAACTTGGGGGCGGTGAGACCCAGTACTTC
v_gene: TRBV5-1; d_gene: NA; abundance: NA; j_gene: TRBJ2-4; CDR3aa: CASSLPGERAGIQYF; CDR3nt: TGCGCCAGCAGCTTACCCGGGGAGAGGGCTGGCATTCAGTACTTC
v_gene: TRBV6-5; d_gene: TRBD2; abundance: NA; j_gene: TRBJ2-1; CDR3aa: CASTLAGGYNEQFF; CDR3nt: TGTGCCAGCACACTAGCGGGGGGGTACAATGAGCAGTTCTTC
v_gene: TRBV5-6; d_gene: TRBD2; abundance: few; j_gene: TRBJ2-7; CDR3aa: CASSQIAGRIEQYF; CDR3nt: TGTGCCAGCAGCCAAATAGCGGGGAGGATCGAGCAGTACTTC
v_gene: TRBV7-9; d_gene: TRBD1; abundance: NA; j_gene: TRBJ1-2; CDR3aa: CASSLRQGANYGYTF; CDR3nt: TGTGCCAGCAGCTTACGGCAGGGGGCTAACTATGGCTACACCTTC
v_gene: TRBV23-1; d_gene: NA; abundance: NA; j_gene: TRBJ1-1; CDR3aa: CASSQSRFKNLNTEAFF; CDR3nt: TGCGCCAGCAGTCAATCGAGATTCAAGAACCTGAACACTGAAGCTTTCTTT
v_gene: TRBV10-3; d_gene: NA; abundance: NA; j_gene: TRBJ2-3; CDR3aa: CATTAADTQYF; CDR3nt: TGTGCCACGACGGCGGCAGATACGCAGTATTTT
v_gene: TRBV6-1; d_gene: NA; abundance: NA; j_gene: TRBJ1-1; CDR3aa: CASSETPGIPEAFF; CDR3nt: TGTGCCAGCAGTGAAACCCCAGGAATCCCTGAAGCTTTCTTT
v_gene: TRBV7-3; d_gene: TRBD1; abundance: NA; j_gene: TRBJ2-1; CDR3aa: CASSSTPQGQGPYNEQFF; CDR3nt: TGTGCCAGCAGCTCAACACCACAGGGACAGGGGCCGTACAATGAGCAGTTCTTC
v_gene: TRBV7-3; d_gene: TRBD2; abundance: NA; j_gene: TRBJ2-2; CDR3aa: CASSREGSGTGELFF; CDR3nt: TGTGCCAGCAGCAGGGAGGGTAGCGGTACCGGGGAGCTGTTTTTT
v_gene: TRBV28; d_gene: TRBD2; abundance: NA; j_gene: TRBJ2-5; CDR3aa: CASSLGGLAGKETQYF; CDR3nt: TGTGCCAGCAGTTTAGGGGGACTAGCGGGAAAAGAGACCCAGTACTTC